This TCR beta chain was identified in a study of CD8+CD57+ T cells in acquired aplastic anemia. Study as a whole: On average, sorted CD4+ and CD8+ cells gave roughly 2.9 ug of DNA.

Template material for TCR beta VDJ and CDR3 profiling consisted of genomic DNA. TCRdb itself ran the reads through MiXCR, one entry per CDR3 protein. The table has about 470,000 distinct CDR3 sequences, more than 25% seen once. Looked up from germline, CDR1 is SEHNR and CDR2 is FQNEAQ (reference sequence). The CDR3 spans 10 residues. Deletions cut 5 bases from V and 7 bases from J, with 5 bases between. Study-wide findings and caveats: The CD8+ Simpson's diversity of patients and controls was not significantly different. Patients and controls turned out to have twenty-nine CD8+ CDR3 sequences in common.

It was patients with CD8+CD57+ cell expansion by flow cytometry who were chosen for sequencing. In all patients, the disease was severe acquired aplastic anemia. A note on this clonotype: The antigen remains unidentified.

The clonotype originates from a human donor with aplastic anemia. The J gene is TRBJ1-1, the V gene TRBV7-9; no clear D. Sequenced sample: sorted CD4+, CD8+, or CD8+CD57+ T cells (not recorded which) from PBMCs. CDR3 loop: CASSVSEAFF. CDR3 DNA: TGTGCCAGCAGCGTCAGTGAAGCTTTCTTT.